Sequencing of this T cell receptor (beta chain) was carried out in a study of regulatory T cells in long-lasting Graves disease. Whole-study context: Disease was considered persistent Graves' disease after over 5 years of antithyroid drugs (with positive TSH receptor antibodies).

The time point was: persistent/refractory GD, antithyroid drugs over 5 years with positive TRAb. Preparation of the TCR library used RNA extracted from PBMCs. Patients all came to the study from an endocrinology department in Xi'an, China. V gave up 6 bases and J gave up 6 bases; unmatched junction bases: 6. Germline CDR1 reads DFQATT; CDR2 reads SNEGSKA (reference sequence). The CDR3 is 13 amino acids. This clonotype was observed a few times. Construction of the TCR beta libraries employed iRepertoire HTBI primers in conjunction with Arm-PCR of CDR3 regions. TCRdb reprocessed the multiplex PCR reads via MiXCR and lists one record per CDR3 protein. Here the sample spans about 660,000 distinct CDR3 sequences, approximately 29% being singletons.

The V gene is TRBV20-1, the J gene TRBJ2-2, with 8 bases that match TRBD1. The receptor comes from a female donor with Graves disease. Sequenced here: peripheral blood mononuclear cells (PBMCs), sampled when the disease was refractory, from a patient treated with antithyroid drugs. CDR3 nucleotides: TGCAGTGCCGGGACAGGTGTCCCCGGGGAGCTGTTTTTT. Translation: CSAGTGVPGELFF.